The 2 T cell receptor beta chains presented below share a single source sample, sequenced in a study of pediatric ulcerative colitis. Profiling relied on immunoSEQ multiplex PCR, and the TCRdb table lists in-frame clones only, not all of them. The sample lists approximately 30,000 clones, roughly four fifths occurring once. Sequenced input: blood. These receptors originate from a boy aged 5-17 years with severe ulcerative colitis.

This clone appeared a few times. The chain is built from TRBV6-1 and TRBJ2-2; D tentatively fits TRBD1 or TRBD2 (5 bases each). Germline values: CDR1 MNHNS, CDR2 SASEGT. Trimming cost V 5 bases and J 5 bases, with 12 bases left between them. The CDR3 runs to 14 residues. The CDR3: CASSTGTETGELFF. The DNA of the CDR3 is TGTGCCAGCAGTACCGGGACCGAAACCGGGGAGCTGTTTTTT.

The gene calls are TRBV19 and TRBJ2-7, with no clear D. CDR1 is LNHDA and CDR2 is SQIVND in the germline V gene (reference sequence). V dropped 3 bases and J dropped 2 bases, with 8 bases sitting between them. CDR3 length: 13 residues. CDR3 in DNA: TGTGCCAGTAGTATGGCAGCAACCTACGAGCAGTACTTC. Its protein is CASSMAATYEQYF.